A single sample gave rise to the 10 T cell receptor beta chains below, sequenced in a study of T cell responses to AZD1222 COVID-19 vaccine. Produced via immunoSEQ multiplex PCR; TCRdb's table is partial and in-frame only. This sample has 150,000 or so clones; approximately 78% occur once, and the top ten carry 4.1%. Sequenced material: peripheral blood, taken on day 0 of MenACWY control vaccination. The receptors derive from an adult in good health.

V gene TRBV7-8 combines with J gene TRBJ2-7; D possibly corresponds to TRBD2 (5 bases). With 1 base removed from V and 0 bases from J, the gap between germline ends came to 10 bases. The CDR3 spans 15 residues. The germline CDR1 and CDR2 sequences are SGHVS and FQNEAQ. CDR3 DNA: TGTGCCAGCAGCTTAGGTGTAGGGAGCTCCTACGAGCAGTACGTC. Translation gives CASSLGVGSSYEQYV.

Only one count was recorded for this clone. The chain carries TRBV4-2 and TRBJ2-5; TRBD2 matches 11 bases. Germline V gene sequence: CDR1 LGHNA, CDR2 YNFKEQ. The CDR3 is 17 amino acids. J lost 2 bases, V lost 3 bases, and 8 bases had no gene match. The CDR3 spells CASSHSTSGGTQETQYF. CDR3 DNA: TGTGCCAGCAGCCATTCTACTAGCGGGGGTACTCAAGAGACCCAGTACTTC.

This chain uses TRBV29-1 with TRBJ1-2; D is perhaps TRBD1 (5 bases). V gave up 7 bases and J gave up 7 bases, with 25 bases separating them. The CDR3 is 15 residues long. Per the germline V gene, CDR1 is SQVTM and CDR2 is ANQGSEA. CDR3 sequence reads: CSGLNKGIGTGGYTF. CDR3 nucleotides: TGCAGCGGATTAAACAAGGGGATAGGTACGGGTGGCTACACCTTC.

CDR3 sequence (DNA): TGTGCCAGCAGACCAAGGGACAGCCACTCTGGAAACACCATATATTTT. Encoded protein: CASRPRDSHSGNTIYF. This chain joins TRBV3-1 (or the pseudogene TRBV3-2) and TRBJ1-3; TRBD1 agrees at 7 bases. The junction had 8 bases not matched to a gene; V was cut back by 6 bases and J by 0 bases. This CDR3 is built from 16 residues. Germline lookup yields CDR1 LGHDT and CDR2 YNNKEL (reference sequence).

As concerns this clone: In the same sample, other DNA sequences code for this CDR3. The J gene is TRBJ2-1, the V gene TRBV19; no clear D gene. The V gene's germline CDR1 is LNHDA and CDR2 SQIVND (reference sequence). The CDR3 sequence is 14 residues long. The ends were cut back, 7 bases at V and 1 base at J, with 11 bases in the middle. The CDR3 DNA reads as TGTGCCAGTACCATTGGATCTTCCTACAATGAGCAGTTCTTC. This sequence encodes CASTIGSSYNEQFF.

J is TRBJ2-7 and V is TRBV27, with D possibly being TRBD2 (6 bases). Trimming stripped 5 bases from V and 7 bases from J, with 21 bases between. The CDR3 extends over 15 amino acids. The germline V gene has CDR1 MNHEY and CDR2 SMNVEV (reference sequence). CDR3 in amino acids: CASSLYGGAPGEQYF. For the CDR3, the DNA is TGTGCCAGCAGTCTCTACGGGGGAGCTCCGGGGGAGCAGTACTTC.

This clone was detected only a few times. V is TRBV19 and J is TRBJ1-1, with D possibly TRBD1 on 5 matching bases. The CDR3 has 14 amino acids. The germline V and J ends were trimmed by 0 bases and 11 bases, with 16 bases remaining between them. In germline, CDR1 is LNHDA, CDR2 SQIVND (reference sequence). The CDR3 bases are TGTGCCAGTAGTATAGATCTCAGGGCTTGGTGGGCTTTCTTT. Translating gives CASSIDLRAWWAFF.

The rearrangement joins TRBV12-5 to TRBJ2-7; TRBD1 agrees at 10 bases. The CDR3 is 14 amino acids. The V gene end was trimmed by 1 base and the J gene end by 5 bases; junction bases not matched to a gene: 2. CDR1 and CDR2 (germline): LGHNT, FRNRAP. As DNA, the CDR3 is TGTGCTAGTGGTTTGGGACAGGGGGCCCACGAGCAGTACTTC. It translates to CASGLGQGAHEQYF.

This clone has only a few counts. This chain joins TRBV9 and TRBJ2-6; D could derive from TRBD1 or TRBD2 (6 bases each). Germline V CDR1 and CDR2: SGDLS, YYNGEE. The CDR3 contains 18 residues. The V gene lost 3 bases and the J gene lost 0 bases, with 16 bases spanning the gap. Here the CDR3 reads CASSGLGGTSSGANVLTF. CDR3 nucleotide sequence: TGTGCCAGCAGCGGGCTCGGAGGGACAAGCTCTGGGGCCAACGTCCTGACTTTC.

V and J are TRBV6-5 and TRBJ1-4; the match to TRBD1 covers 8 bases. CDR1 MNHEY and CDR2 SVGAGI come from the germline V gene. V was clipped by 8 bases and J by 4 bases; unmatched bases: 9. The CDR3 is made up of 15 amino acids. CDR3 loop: CASRLGDRYNEKLFF. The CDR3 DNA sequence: TGTGCCAGCCGCCTAGGGGACAGGTATAATGAAAAACTGTTTTTT.